Sequencing of this T cell receptor beta chain was carried out in a study of metastatic and nonmetastatic thyroid tumors. The overall study: Blood and tumor or nodule tissue repertoires from malignant and benign thyroid patients were compared. Study findings and constraints: It was reported that TCR beta diversity was significantly higher in malignant thyroid tumors than benign nodules, in blood and tumor.

Trimming cost V 6 bases and J 3 bases, with 11 bases left between them. Looked up from germline, CDR1 is ENHRY and CDR2 is SYGVKD. This CDR3 comprises 13 residues. Until they underwent thyroid surgery, no patient had received any treatment. Source study methods: A distant-metastasis classifier for papillary thyroid cancer was built using CDR3 differences across clinicopathological groups. TCRdb reassembled clones from the PCR reads with MiXCR. The V and J calls were not made by the authors but by TCRdb's processing. Counted here are about 20,000 clones, 22% occurring once; the ten biggest clones make up approximately 8.1%. In the case of this clone: Its specificity is unknown. Within the sample, other DNA sequences also encode this same CDR3.

This receptor was taken from a female donor with papillary thyroid cancer or a benign thyroid nodule (not recorded which). Some clones in this sample may be carry-over from other donors' samples. The sample was adjacent normal tissue. V gene TRBV10-3 combines with J gene TRBJ1-1; no clear D gene. This CDR3 is CAIRTGLDTEAFF. Here the CDR3 DNA reads TGTGCCATCAGGACGGGTTTGGACACTGAAGCTTTCTTT.